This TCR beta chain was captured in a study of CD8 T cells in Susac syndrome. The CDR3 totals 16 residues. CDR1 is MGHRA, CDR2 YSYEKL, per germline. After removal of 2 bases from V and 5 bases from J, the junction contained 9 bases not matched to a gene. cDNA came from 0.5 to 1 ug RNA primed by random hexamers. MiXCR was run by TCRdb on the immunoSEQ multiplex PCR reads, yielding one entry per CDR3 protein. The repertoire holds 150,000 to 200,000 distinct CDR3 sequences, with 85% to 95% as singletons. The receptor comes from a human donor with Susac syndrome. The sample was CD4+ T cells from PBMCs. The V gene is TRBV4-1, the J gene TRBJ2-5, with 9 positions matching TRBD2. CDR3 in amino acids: CASSQLGLAGLETQYF. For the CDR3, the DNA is TGCGCCAGCAGCCAATTAGGGCTAGCGGGGTTGGAGACCCAGTACTTC.